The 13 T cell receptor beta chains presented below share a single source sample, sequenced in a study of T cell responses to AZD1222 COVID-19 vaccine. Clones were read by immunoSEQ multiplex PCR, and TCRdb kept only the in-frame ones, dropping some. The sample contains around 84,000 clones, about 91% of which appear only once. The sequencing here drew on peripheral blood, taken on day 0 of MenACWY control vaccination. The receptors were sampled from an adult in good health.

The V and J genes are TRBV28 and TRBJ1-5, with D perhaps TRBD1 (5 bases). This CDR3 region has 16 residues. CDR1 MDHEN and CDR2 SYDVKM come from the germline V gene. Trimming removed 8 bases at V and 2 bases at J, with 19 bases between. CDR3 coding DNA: TGTGCCAGCCCGTACCGTCGAAGGGACTGCAATCAGCCCCAGCATTTT. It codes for CASPYRRRDCNQPQHF.

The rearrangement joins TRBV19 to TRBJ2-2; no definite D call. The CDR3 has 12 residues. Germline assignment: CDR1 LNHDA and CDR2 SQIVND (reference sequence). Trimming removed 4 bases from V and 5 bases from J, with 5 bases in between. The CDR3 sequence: CASSTGTGELFF. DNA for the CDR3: TGTGCCAGTAGTACGGGTACCGGGGAGCTGTTTTTT. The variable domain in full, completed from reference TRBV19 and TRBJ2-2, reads DGGITQSPKYLFRKEGQNVTLSCEQNLNHDAMYWYRQDPGQGLRLIYYSQIVNDFQKGDIAEGYSVSREKKESFPLTVTSAQKNPTAFYLCASSTGTGELFFGEGSRLTVL.

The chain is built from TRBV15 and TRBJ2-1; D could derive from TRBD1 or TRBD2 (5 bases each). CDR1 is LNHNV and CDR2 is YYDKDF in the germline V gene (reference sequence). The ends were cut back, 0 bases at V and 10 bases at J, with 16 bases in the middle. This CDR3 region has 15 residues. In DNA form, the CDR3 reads TGTGCCACCAGCAGAGATGAAGTTGAGGGACGGGAGCAGTTCTTC. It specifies CATSRDEVEGREQFF.

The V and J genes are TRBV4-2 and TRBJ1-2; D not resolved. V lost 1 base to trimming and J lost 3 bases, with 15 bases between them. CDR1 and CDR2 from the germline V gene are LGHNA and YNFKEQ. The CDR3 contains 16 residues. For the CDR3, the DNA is TGTGCCAGCAGCCAAGTAGAGGAAGGCTTTTACTATGGCTACACCTTC. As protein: CASSQVEEGFYYGYTF.

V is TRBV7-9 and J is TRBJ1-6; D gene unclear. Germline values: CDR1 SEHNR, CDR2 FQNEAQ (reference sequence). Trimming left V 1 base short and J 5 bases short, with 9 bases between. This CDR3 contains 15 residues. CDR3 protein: CASSLESANNSPLHF. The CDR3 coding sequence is TGTGCCAGCAGCTTAGAGTCAGCTAATAATTCACCCCTCCACTTT.

The CDR3 sequence: CASSQRQAEKNTEAFF. CDR3 DNA sequence: TGTGCCAGTAGTCAACGACAGGCTGAAAAGAACACTGAAGCTTTCTTT. The chain carries TRBV19 and TRBJ1-1; D is perhaps TRBD1 (6 bases). The germline V gene encodes CDR1 LNHDA and CDR2 SQIVND (reference sequence). The CDR3 is 16 amino acids. Deletions cut 5 bases from V and 1 base from J, with 17 bases between.

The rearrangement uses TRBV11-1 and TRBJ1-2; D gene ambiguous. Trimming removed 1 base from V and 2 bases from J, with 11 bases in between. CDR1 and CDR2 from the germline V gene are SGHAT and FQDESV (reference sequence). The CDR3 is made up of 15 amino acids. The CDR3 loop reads CASSLDWNPNYGYTF. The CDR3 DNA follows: TGTGCCAGCAGCTTAGACTGGAATCCGAACTATGGCTACACCTTC.

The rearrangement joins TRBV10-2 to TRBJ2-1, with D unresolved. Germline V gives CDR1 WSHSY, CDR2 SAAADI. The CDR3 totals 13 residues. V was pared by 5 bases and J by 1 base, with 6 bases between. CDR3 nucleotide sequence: TGCGCCAGCAGTTACCGTTCCTACAATGAGCAGTTCTTC. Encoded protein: CASSYRSYNEQFF.

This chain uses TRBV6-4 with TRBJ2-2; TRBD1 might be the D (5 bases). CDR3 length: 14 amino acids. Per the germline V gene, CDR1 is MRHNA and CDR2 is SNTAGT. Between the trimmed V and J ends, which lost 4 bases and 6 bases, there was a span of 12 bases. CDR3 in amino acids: CASSAGFPPGELFF. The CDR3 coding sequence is TGTGCCAGCAGTGCAGGGTTTCCGCCCGGGGAGCTGTTTTTT.

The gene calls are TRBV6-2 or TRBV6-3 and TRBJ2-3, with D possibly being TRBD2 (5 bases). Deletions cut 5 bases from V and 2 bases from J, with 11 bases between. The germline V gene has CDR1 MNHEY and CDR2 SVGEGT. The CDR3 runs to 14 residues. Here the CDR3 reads CASSRAVDTDTQYF. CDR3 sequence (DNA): TGTGCCAGCAGTCGAGCGGTCGACACAGATACGCAGTATTTT.

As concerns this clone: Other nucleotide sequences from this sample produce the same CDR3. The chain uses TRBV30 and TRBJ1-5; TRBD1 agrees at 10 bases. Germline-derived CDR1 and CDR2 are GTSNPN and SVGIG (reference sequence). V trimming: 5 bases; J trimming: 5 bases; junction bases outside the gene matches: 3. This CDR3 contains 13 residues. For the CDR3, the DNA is TGTGCCTGGGGGGACAGGGGAGATCAGCCCCAGCATTTT. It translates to CAWGDRGDQPQHF.

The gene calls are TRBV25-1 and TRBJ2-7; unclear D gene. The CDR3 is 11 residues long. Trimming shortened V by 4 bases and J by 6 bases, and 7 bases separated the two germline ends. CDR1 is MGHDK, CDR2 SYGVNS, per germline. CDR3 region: CASSVRSEQYF. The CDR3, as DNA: TGTGCCAGCAGTGTAAGATCCGAGCAGTACTTC.

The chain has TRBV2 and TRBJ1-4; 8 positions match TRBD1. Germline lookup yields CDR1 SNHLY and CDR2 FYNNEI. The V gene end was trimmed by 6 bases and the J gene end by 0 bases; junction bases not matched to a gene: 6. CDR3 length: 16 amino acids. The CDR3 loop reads CASRGGQGTTNEKLFF. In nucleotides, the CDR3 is TGTGCCAGCAGGGGAGGACAGGGAACAACTAATGAAAAACTGTTTTTT.